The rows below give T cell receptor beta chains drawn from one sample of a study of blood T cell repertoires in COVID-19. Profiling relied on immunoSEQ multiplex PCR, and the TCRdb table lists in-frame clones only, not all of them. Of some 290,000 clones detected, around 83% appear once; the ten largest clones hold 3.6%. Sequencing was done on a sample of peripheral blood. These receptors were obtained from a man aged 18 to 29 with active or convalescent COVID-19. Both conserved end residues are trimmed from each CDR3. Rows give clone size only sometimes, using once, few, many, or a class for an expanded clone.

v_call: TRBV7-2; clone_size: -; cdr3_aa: ASSFWGLRTEAF
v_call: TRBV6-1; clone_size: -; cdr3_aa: ASSEVGGHYEQY
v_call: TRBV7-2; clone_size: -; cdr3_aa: ASSSGLAGGHEQY
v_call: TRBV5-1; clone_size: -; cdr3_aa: ASSWEGVSYEQY
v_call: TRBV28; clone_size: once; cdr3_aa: ASSWYRDYEQY
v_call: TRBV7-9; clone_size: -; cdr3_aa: ASSSPPGGGTDTQY
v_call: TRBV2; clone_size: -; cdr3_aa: ASSYGGTGVGETQY
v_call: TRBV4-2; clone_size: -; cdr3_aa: ASSQDLASGDSTDTQY
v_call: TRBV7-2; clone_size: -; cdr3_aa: ASSPDSVEGQPQH
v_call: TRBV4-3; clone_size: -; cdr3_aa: ASSQGPGESYEQY
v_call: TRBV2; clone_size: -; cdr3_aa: ASSGGQINQPQH
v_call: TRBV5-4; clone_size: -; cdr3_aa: ASSLGQGAPDTQY
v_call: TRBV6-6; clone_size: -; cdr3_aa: ASSHDYPTGINPLEQY
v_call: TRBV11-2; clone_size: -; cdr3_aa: ASSSMIPQDTQY
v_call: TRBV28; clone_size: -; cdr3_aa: ASGFGGAINEQF
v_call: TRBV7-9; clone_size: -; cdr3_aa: ASSKAPRGGELF
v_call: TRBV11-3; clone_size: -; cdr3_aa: ASSLDSGFQDTQY
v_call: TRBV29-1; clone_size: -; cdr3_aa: SVMAGELF
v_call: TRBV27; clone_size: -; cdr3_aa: ASRSGHSYEQY
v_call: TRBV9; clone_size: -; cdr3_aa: ASSVVGGSLDSTDTQY
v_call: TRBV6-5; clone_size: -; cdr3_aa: ASSYSRGSNQPQH
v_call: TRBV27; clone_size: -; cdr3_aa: ASSRLGTGQYNEQF
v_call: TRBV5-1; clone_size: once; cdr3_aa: ASSLTGQSPQQY
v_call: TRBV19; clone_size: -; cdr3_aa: ASSITGGASGYT
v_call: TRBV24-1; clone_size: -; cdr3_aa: ATSDPGQGTDTQY
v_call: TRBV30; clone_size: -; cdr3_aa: AKDRVMDEAF
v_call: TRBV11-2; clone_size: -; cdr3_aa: ASSLFAGDRTQY
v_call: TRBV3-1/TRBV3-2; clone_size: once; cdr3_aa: ASSRTSGGGEQF
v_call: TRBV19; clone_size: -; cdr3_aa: ASSTLDRDSPLH
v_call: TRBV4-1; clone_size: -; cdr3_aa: ASSQNTGTGLNYGYT
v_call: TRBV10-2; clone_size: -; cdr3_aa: ASSESGETQY
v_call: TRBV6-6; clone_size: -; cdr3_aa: ASTEAGTIY
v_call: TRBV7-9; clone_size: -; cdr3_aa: ASSLVYKAREKLF
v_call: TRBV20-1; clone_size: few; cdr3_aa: SASSGNTGELF
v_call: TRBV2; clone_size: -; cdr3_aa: ASSGLTYEQY
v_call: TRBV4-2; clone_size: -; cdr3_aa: ASSQEVTKRAGANVLT
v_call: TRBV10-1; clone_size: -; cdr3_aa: ASRLRQVTSRDYGYT
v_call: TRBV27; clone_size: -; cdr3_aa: ASSSTGNYGYT
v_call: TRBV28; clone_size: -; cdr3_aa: ASTPTGVEETQY
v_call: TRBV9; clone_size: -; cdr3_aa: ASSPPRGMNEQF
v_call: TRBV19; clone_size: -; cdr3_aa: ASSMAGAETQY
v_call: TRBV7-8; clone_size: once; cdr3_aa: ASSLRAGGSTDTQY
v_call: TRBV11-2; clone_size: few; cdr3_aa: ASSWSGGAMDTQY
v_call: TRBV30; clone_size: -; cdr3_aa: AWQGMRAEAF
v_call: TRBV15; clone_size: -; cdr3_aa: ATSTDRGLNEKLF
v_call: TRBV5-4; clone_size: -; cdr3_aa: ASSLFLTRIDTQY
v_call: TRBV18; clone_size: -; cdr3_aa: ASSLGQGISNSPLH
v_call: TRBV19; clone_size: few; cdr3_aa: ASSIYRLDSPLH
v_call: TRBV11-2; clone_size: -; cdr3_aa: ASSFQGAQTEAF
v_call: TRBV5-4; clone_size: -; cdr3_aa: ASSVDPGGTEAF
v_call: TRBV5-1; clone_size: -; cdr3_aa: ASSVTSGFEQF
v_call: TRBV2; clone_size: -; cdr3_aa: ASSEGQPNSPLH
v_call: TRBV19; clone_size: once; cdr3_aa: ASSIPLAGYNEQF
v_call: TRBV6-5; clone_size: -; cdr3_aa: ASSYGQGSNQPQH
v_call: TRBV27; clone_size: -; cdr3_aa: ASSSGNQPQH